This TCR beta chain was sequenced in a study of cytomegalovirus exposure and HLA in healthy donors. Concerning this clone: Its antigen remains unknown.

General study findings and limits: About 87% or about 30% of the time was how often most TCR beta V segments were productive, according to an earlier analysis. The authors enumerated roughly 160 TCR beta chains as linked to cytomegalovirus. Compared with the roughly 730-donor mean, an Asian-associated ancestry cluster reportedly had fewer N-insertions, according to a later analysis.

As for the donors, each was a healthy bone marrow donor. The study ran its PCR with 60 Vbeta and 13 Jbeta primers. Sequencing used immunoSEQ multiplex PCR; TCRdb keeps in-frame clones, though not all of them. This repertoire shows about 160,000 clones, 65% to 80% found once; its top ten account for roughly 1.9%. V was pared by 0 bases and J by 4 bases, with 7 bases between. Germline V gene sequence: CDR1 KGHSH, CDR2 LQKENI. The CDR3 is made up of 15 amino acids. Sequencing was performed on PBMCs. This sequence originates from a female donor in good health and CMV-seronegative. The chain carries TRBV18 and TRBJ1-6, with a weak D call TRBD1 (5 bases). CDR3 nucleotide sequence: TGTGCCAGCTCACCACCGACAGCTTATAATTCACCCCTCCACTTT. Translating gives CASSPPTAYNSPLHF.